This TCR beta chain was sequenced during a study of metastatic and nonmetastatic thyroid tumors. Ahead of thyroid surgery, no patient had received treatment of any kind. MiXCR re-clonotyped the PCR reads for TCRdb. This table holds 70,000 or so clones, more than 13% found once. This clone was counted ten times or more. Other DNA sequences within the sample encode an identical CDR3. Trimming stripped 1 base from V and 7 bases from J, with 10 bases between. CDR1 SEHNR and CDR2 FQNEAQ come from the germline V gene (reference sequence). This CDR3 has 13 residues. The sequenced sample consisted of blood. This chain uses TRBV7-9 with TRBJ2-5; D gene uncertain. The sequence derives from a male donor with papillary thyroid cancer or a benign thyroid nodule (not recorded which). Some clones in this sample may be carry-over from other donors' samples. The CDR3 sequence is CASSLVPVRTQYF. The CDR3 DNA follows: TGTGCCAGCAGCTTAGTCCCGGTGAGGACCCAGTACTTC. The full variable domain, with the rest looked up from reference TRBV7-9 and TRBJ2-5, is DTGVSQNPRHKITKRGQNVTFRCDPISEHNRLYWYRQTLGQGPEFLTYFQNEAQLEKSRLLSDRFSAERPKGSFSTLEIQRTEQGDSAMYLCASSLVPVRTQYFGPGTRLLVL.